A selection of T cell receptor beta chains follows, all from one sample in a study of cytomegalovirus exposure and HLA in healthy donors. The repertoire was sequenced with immunoSEQ multiplex PCR; TCRdb's copy has only in-frame clones and lacks some. The sample has roughly 200,000 clones; 65% to 85% are singletons. The specimen was PBMCs. These TCRs come from a woman under 30 in good health and CMV-seropositive. CDR3s include the opening cysteine and the closing phenylalanine or tryptophan. Fields, in order: J gene, V gene, D gene, clone size, CDR3 protein, CDR3 DNA. The D gene is left open where the match is weak. A row's size may be missing; if present it is once, few, many or a size class.

TRBJ1-2 | TRBV19 | . | few | CASSSVGDYGYTF | TGTGCCAGTAGTAGCGTCGGAGACTATGGCTACACCTTC
TRBJ1-1 | TRBV27 | TRBD1 | . | CASSTGQRYTEAFF | TGTGCCAGCAGCACGGGACAGCGGTACACTGAAGCTTTCTTT
TRBJ1-1 | TRBV7-9 | TRBD1 | . | CASSSEGQGNTEAFF | TGTGCCAGCAGCTCCGAGGGACAGGGGAACACTGAAGCTTTCTTT
TRBJ2-2 | TRBV7-2 | TRBD2 | . | CASSLVPSGINTGELFF | TGTGCCAGCAGCTTAGTTCCTAGCGGGATTAACACCGGGGAGCTGTTTTTT
TRBJ1-1 | TRBV18 | . | . | CASSLGADTEAFF | TGTGCCAGCTCACTAGGGGCAGACACTGAAGCTTTCTTT
TRBJ1-1 | TRBV27 | TRBD1 | . | CASSLSRDRVVAFF | TGTGCCAGCAGTTTATCCAGGGACAGGGTGGTAGCTTTCTTT
TRBJ1-2 | TRBV4-2 | . | . | CASSLWGEGYTF | TGTGCCAGCAGCCTGTGGGGCGAGGGCTACACCTTC
TRBJ2-2 | TRBV7-3 | TRBD2 | . | CASSPRGPAGNTNTGELFF | TGTGCCAGCAGCCCCCGCGGCCCAGCGGGGAATACGAACACCGGGGAGCTGTTTTTT
TRBJ1-2 | TRBV9 | . | . | CASSPDTPAGGYTF | TGTGCCAGCAGCCCTGACACCCCAGCCGGTGGCTACACCTTC
TRBJ1-2 | TRBV2 | . | few | CASSKDSGGYTF | TGTGCCAGCAGCAAGGACAGCGGTGGCTACACCTTC
TRBJ1-1 | TRBV5-6 | TRBD1 | . | CASSLGTGVTEAFF | TGTGCCAGCAGCTTGGGGACAGGGGTGACTGAAGCTTTCTTT
TRBJ1-1 | TRBV6-1 | . | . | CASTRTTIFTEAFF | TGTGCCAGCACCAGGACAACCATATTCACTGAAGCTTTCTTT
TRBJ1-1 | TRBV10-3 | . | . | CAITKGGENTEAFF | TGTGCCATCACCAAAGGGGGGGAGAACACTGAAGCTTTCTTT